The T cell receptor beta chain described here comes from a study of liver allograft versus peripheral blood T cells (dated by TCRdb to 2018 to 2020). The study in broad terms: The study compared the T cell receptor repertoires present in transplanted livers with the repertoires present in the peripheral blood of liver transplant recipients.

Sequencing was carried out with an Illumina MiSeq. TCRdb ran its own pipeline on the public reads, namely fastp trimming at Q25 and MiXCR clone calling, and kept in-frame beta chains. Each entry merges the rows of one CDR3 protein and shows their most common DNA and genes. This sample lists some 16,000 distinct CDR3 sequences; around 23% were detected once. The ten largest clones add up to over 9.5% of the sample. Results the study describes overall, beyond this receptor: According to the report, the T cell receptor repertoires detected in peripheral blood were different from the repertoires found inside liver allografts.

On this clonotype: It lacks a known antigen. Being one base from a much bigger clone, this may be a read error.

Reading the germline V gene gives CDR1 MNHNS and CDR2 SASEGT. The CDR3 measures 14 amino acids from cysteine to phenylalanine. Just CDR3 DNA is preserved here, 42 bases in frame from base 1. Here the chain combines TRBV6-1 and TRBJ1-3; the D gene identity is not certain. The TCR sequence derives from a human patient who had a liver transplant. Following transplantation, T cells from the graft donor may be among those present. The DNA sequence reads TGTGCCAGCAGTGAACTCGGCTCTGGAAACACCATATGTTTT. This codes for CASSELGSGNTICF.